The clone carrying this TCR beta chain has more than one count but fewer than ten. These data come from a study of T-cell memory formation after mild COVID-19. TCRdb fed the 5' RACE reads into MiXCR, producing one record per CDR3 protein. This sample has approximately 350,000 distinct CDR3 sequences, with roughly an eighth found just once. Germline CDR1 and CDR2: MNHEY and SVGEGT. The CDR3 is made up of 16 amino acids. Trimming left V 9 bases short and J 5 bases short, with 23 bases between. The rearrangement joins TRBV6-2 or TRBV6-3 to TRBJ1-5, with D tentatively TRBD1 (5 bases). The origin of this receptor is a man younger than 35 who had mild COVID-19 (a few samples of this study predate the infection). Cell type and time point are not known. The sample consisted of PBMCs or a T cell subset sorted from them (not recorded which). As DNA, the CDR3 is TGTGCCAGTAATTTTCGGCTAAACAGGCACGATCAGCCCCAGCATTTT. Its translation is CASNFRLNRHDQPQHF.